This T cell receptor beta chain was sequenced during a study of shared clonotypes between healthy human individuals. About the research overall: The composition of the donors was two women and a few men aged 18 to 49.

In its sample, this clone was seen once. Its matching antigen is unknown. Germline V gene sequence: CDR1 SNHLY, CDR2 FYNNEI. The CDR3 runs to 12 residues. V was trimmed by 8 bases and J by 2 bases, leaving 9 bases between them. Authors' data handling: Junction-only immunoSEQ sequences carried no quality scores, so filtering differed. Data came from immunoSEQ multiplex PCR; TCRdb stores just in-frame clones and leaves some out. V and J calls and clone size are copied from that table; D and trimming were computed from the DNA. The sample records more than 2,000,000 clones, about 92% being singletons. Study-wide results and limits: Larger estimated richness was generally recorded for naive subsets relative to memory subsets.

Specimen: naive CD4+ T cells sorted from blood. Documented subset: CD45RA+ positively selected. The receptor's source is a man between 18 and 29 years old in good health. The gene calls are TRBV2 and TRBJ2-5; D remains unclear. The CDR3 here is CASDRAQETQYF. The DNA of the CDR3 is TGTGCCAGCGACCGGGCTCAAGAGACCCAGTACTTC.